Each of the 16 T cell receptor beta chains below was sequenced from the same sample in a study of preoperative IRX-2 immunotherapy in early breast cancer. Noted treatment: preoperative locoregional IRX-2 cytokine immunotherapy. The method was immunoSEQ multiplex PCR; TCRdb's version includes in-frame clones alone and lacks a portion of them. The sample gives 30,000 or so clones, roughly 89% of which show up once; just over 9.5% is in the top ten. The specimen was obtained from a patient treated with IRX-2 immunotherapy. The origin of the receptors is a human donor with breast cancer.

V usage is TRBV29-1 and J usage is TRBJ1-2; the D is unclear. Germline V lookup: CDR1 SQVTM, CDR2 ANQGSEA. Trimming left V 4 bases short and J 2 bases short, with 5 bases between. The CDR3 runs 11 residues. The chain's CDR3 is CSVVLNYGYTF. DNA of the CDR3: TGCAGCGTTGTCCTAAACTATGGCTACACCTTC.

The chain uses TRBV19 and TRBJ2-6; 12 bases fit TRBD1. CDR3 length equals 18 residues. Germline values: CDR1 LNHDA, CDR2 SQIVND (reference sequence). Unmatched junction bases numbered 14, after V lost 10 bases and J lost 4 bases. DNA for the CDR3: TGTGCCACTCTAGATCCGGGACAGGGGGCGAGGGGGGCCAACGTCCTGACTTTC. Translation: CATLDPGQGARGANVLTF.

This clone was detected only once. The genes are TRBV4-1 and TRBJ2-3; D might be TRBD2 (6 bases). V lost 1 base, J lost 4 bases, and 12 bases lay in between. The CDR3 has 15 amino acids. The germline V gene encodes CDR1 MGHRA and CDR2 YSYEKL. The CDR3 sequence: CASSQGRGSPDTQYF. CDR3 bases: TGCGCCAGCAGCCAAGGGAGGGGAAGCCCAGATACGCAGTATTTT.

This clone was counted between two and nine times. The V call is TRBV29-1, the J call TRBJ1-5; D is undetermined. Germline V gene sequence: CDR1 SQVTM, CDR2 ANQGSEA. V lost 0 bases to trimming and J lost 6 bases, with 6 bases between them. This CDR3 has 12 residues. The CDR3 nucleotides are TGCAGCGTTGAAGAGTTAGGTCAGCCCCAGCATTTT. Translated: CSVEELGQPQHF.

This chain uses TRBV5-1 with TRBJ1-4; D gene unclear. The V gene's germline CDR1 is SGHRS and CDR2 YFSETQ. The CDR3 length is 14 residues. Trimming stripped 7 bases from V and 4 bases from J, with 14 bases between. The CDR3 protein is CASQVGGGNEKLFF. CDR3 DNA sequence: TGCGCCAGCCAAGTCGGAGGCGGTAATGAAAAACTGTTTTTT.

This chain links TRBV6-1 with TRBJ2-1; 9 nucleotides agree with TRBD2. With 2 bases clipped from V and 9 bases from J, the junction kept 8 bases outside the gene matches. The CDR3 extends over 15 amino acids. Germline V CDR1 and CDR2: MNHNS, SASEGT. The CDR3 sequence: CASSERASGKGEQFF. Here the CDR3 DNA reads TGTGCCAGCAGTGAAAGGGCTAGCGGGAAGGGTGAGCAGTTCTTC.

The chain recombines TRBV27 with TRBJ2-1; 14 bases map to TRBD2. V was clipped by 4 bases and J by 9 bases; unmatched bases: 5. The CDR3 totals 15 residues. Germline CDR1 MNHEY, CDR2 SMNVEV (reference sequence). The CDR3 sequence: CASSSGTSGSFEQFF. DNA of the CDR3: TGTGCCAGCAGTTCAGGGACTAGCGGGAGCTTTGAGCAGTTCTTC.

This rearrangement joins TRBV10-2 to TRBJ2-6; the D gene could be TRBD1 or TRBD2 (5 bases each). The CDR3 spans 17 residues. V lost 2 bases, J lost 0 bases, and 11 bases lay in between. CDR1 and CDR2 from the germline V gene are WSHSY and SAAADI. CDR3 sequence: CASSERDGNSGANVLTF. The CDR3 nucleotides read TGCGCCAGCAGTGAGCGGGACGGTAACTCTGGGGCCAACGTCCTGACTTTC.

This sequence joins TRBV2 and TRBJ2-5, with D possibly matching TRBD2 (5 bases). The CDR3 covers 15 residues. Trimming took off 1 base at V and 2 bases at J, with 11 bases between the two ends. The V gene's germline CDR1 is SNHLY and CDR2 FYNNEI. The CDR3 reads CASSEEASLQETQYF. The CDR3 bases are TGTGCCAGCAGTGAAGAGGCTAGCCTACAAGAGACCCAGTACTTC. The whole variable domain, remainder taken from reference TRBV2 and TRBJ2-5, is EPEVTQTPSHQVTQMGQEVILRCVPISNHLYFYWYRQILGQKVEFLVSFYNNEISEKSEIFDDQFSVERPDGSNFTLKIRSTKLEDSAMYFCASSEEASLQETQYFGPGTRLLVL.

In regard to this clone: One end of the junction varies from germline; a read error may be responsible. This chain joins TRBV6-1 and TRBJ2-3; D remains unclear. In germline, CDR1 is MNHNS, CDR2 SASEGT. The CDR3 has 17 amino acids. In DNA, the CDR3 is TGTGCCAGCAGCGAAGCCTCTTGGGGTTTTAGCACAGATACGCAGTATTTT. It specifies CASSEASWGFSTDTQYF.

CDR3 sequence (DNA): TGTGCCAGCAGTGATTCCACTAGCGGGAGTGCGGAGACCCAGTACTTC. Protein sequence: CASSDSTSGSAETQYF. The chain uses TRBV2 and TRBJ2-5; TRBD2 matches 11 bases. CDR1 and CDR2 (germline): SNHLY, FYNNEI. The trim removed 3 bases at V and 5 bases at J, leaving 8 bases unmatched. The CDR3 consists of 16 residues.

This sequence joins TRBV6-5 and TRBJ2-1; D gene unclear. The CDR3 totals 13 residues. The V and J ends lost 4 bases and 0 bases respectively, with 4 bases between them. The V gene's germline CDR1 is MNHEY and CDR2 SVGAGI. CDR3 region: CASSSSSYNEQFF. CDR3 nucleotides: TGTGCCAGCAGTTCGAGCTCCTACAATGAGCAGTTCTTC.

This chain's CDR3 is CASSLAGDQYTEAFF. As DNA, the CDR3 is TGCGCCAGCAGCTTGGCAGGGGATCAGTACACTGAAGCTTTCTTT. The V and J genes are TRBV5-1 and TRBJ1-1, with D possibly TRBD1 on 6 matching bases. This CDR3 is 15 amino acids long. Germline V gene sequence: CDR1 SGHRS, CDR2 YFSETQ. Trimming cost V 0 bases and J 3 bases, with 12 bases left between them.

The genes are TRBV7-9 and TRBJ1-3; 7 bases align to TRBD1. This CDR3 is built from 16 residues. Trimming at V came to 5 bases and at J to 5 bases, leaving 12 bases not matched to a gene. Germline lookup yields CDR1 SEHNR and CDR2 FQNEAQ (reference sequence). The CDR3 here is CASSRVGTAMRNTIYF. CDR3 coding DNA: TGTGCCAGCAGCCGAGTCGGGACAGCTATGAGAAACACCATATATTTT.

The rearrangement uses TRBV4-2 and TRBJ2-5; TRBD2 matches 10 bases. The V gene's germline CDR1 is LGHNA and CDR2 YNFKEQ. V lost 1 base and J lost 4; bases outside the gene matches: 9. The CDR3 contains 17 residues. CDR3 loop: CASSQVARTSGLETQYF. The CDR3 DNA sequence: TGTGCCAGCAGCCAAGTCGCGCGGACTAGCGGTCTAGAGACCCAGTACTTC.

CDR3 in amino acids: CAWTHRGEKLFF. Here the CDR3 DNA reads TGTGCCTGGACTCACAGGGGTGAAAAACTGTTTTTT. The chain joins TRBV30 to TRBJ1-4; 7 bases align to TRBD1. Germline CDR1 reads GTSNPN; CDR2 reads SVGIG (reference sequence). V lost 4 bases and J lost 7; bases outside the gene matches: 3. The CDR3 has 12 amino acids.